A single sample is the source of the 25 T cell receptor beta chains below, sequenced in a study of cytomegalovirus exposure and HLA in healthy donors. The PCR ran on 60 Vbeta and 13 Jbeta primers. Using immunoSEQ multiplex PCR, the repertoire was profiled, and TCRdb retains in-frame clones only, with some absent. Here the sample spans 150,000 to 200,000 clones, around 75% being singletons. Sequencing was done on a sample of PBMCs. Receptors were obtained from a woman aged 50 to 60 in good health and CMV-seronegative.

This clone was detected once. V and J are TRBV7-9 and TRBJ2-1; 10 bases match TRBD2. Trimming at V came to 6 bases and at J to 7 bases, leaving 15 bases not matched to a gene. This CDR3 is built from 17 residues. The germline gives CDR1 SEHNR, CDR2 FQNEAQ (reference sequence). The CDR3 loop reads CASSYEKREGQGNEQFF. The CDR3 bases are TGTGCCAGCAGTTACGAAAAGCGGGAGGGCCAAGGTAATGAGCAGTTCTTC.

The CDR3 reads CASSLASGNSPLHF. In nucleotides, the CDR3 is TGCGCCAGCAGCTTGGCCTCCGGGAATTCACCCCTCCACTTT. The chain recombines TRBV5-1 with TRBJ1-6; D not certain. The CDR3 spans 14 residues. The V end lost 0 bases, the J end lost 7 bases, and 8 bases lay between the germline ends. CDR1 is SGHRS and CDR2 is YFSETQ in the germline V gene.

CDR3 in amino acids: CASSYGQVNEKLFF. In nucleotides, the CDR3 is TGTGCCAGCAGTTACGGACAGGTTAATGAAAAACTGTTTTTT. The chain employs TRBV6-6 and TRBJ1-4; 7 bases fit TRBD1. V shed 2 bases and J 4 bases; nucleotides not matched to a gene: 1. Looked up from germline, CDR1 is MNHNY and CDR2 is SVGAGI (reference sequence). This CDR3 has 14 residues.

The genes are TRBV5-6 and TRBJ1-2; no definite D call. The CDR3 extends over 14 amino acids. Trimming took 4 bases from V and 3 from J, leaving 13 bases between them. Germline CDR1 and CDR2: SGHDT and YYEEEE. DNA for the CDR3: TGTGCCAGCAGCCACGAGACATTCGACTATGGCTACACCTTC. Amino acid sequence: CASSHETFDYGYTF.

This clone came up a few times. This sequence joins TRBV10-3 and TRBJ2-4; a possible D gene is TRBD1 (5 bases). Trimming removed 2 bases at V and 0 bases at J, with 11 bases between. The CDR3 runs 16 residues. Per germline, CDR1 ENHRY and CDR2 SYGVKD. The CDR3 sequence is CAISESTGQAKNIQYF. CDR3 bases: TGTGCCATCAGTGAGAGCACAGGCCAAGCCAAAAACATTCAGTACTTC.

V usage is TRBV19 and J usage is TRBJ1-1, with TRBD1 matching over 9 bases. The V gene's germline CDR1 is LNHDA and CDR2 SQIVND (reference sequence). V shed 6 bases and J 1 base; nucleotides not matched to a gene: 6. The CDR3 extends over 15 amino acids. The CDR3 loop reads CASRPGTGRNTEAFF. CDR3 nucleotide sequence: TGTGCCAGTAGGCCGGGGACAGGGAGGAACACTGAAGCTTTCTTT.

This clone was seen once. The chain has TRBV7-3 and TRBJ2-5; 9 bases fit TRBD1. Per germline, CDR1 SGHTA and CDR2 FQGTGA. The ends lost 5 bases at V and 2 bases at J; junction bases unmatched: 3. The CDR3 totals 14 residues. The CDR3 sequence: CASSTGQGQETQYF. CDR3 in DNA: TGTGCCAGCAGCACGGGACAGGGACAAGAGACCCAGTACTTC.

This rearrangement joins TRBV18 to TRBJ2-4; 7 bases map to TRBD1. Losses at the gene ends were 6 bases for V and 3 bases for J; bases not matched to a gene: 17. The CDR3 loop spans 18 amino acids. Germline V CDR1 and CDR2: KGHSH, LQKENI. The CDR3 sequence is CASSNLPSGTVLKNIQYF. The CDR3 bases are TGTGCCAGCTCGAACCTACCCTCCGGGACAGTTCTCAAAAACATTCAGTACTTC.

The rearrangement joins TRBV2 to TRBJ2-7; 9 bases are shared with TRBD2. The CDR3 loop spans 15 amino acids. CDR1 SNHLY and CDR2 FYNNEI come from the germline V gene. J lost 6 bases, V lost 2 bases, and 8 bases had no gene match. CDR3 in amino acids: CASSEFSGGSGEQYF. The DNA for the CDR3 is TGTGCCAGCAGTGAATTTAGCGGGGGTTCGGGCGAGCAGTACTTC.

The V call is TRBV5-1, the J call TRBJ2-3; no definite D call. Germline V gene sequence: CDR1 SGHRS, CDR2 YFSETQ. Trimming removed 5 bases from V and 2 bases from J, with 12 bases in between. This CDR3 comprises 14 residues. CDR3 coding DNA: TGCGCCAGCAGTGCGGCTCGCACCACAGATACGCAGTATTTT. This codes for CASSAARTTDTQYF.

This clone was seen a single time. V usage is TRBV7-9 and J usage is TRBJ1-2; unclear D gene. This CDR3 has 13 amino acids. The germline V gene encodes CDR1 SEHNR and CDR2 FQNEAQ (reference sequence). Trimming removed 2 bases from V and 2 bases from J, with 6 bases in between. The CDR3 coding sequence is TGTGCCAGCAGCTTACCTCCGAACTATGGCTACACCTTC. It translates to CASSLPPNYGYTF.

This clone was counted a single time. The chain carries TRBV13 and TRBJ1-2; TRBD1 might be the D (5 bases). V lost 4 bases and J lost 3, with 9 bases in between. CDR1 and CDR2 (germline): PRHDT, FYEKMQ (reference sequence). This CDR3 has 13 amino acids. The CDR3 DNA is TGTGCCAGCAGCTCGGGGGGGTACTATGGCTACACCTTC. Translating gives CASSSGGYYGYTF.

This chain links TRBV2 with TRBJ2-1; 8 positions agree with TRBD2. The trim removed 7 bases at V and 7 bases at J, leaving 9 bases unmatched. The germline V gene encodes CDR1 SNHLY and CDR2 FYNNEI. This CDR3 contains 14 residues. The CDR3 DNA follows: TGTGCCAGCAATAAGCGGGAGAGCGTGAATGAGCAGTTCTTC. The encoded protein is CASNKRESVNEQFF.

This clone was counted a single time. The chain couples TRBV28 to TRBJ1-2; 7 nucleotides match TRBD1. The CDR3 runs to 13 residues. The trim removed 5 bases at V and 4 bases at J, leaving 4 bases unmatched. Germline-derived CDR1 and CDR2 are MDHEN and SYDVKM. CDR3 residues: CASSHGTVYGYTF. The CDR3 nucleotides read TGTGCCAGCAGTCATGGGACAGTCTATGGCTACACCTTC.

This chain joins TRBV7-2 and TRBJ2-5; 9 bases line up with TRBD1. The V gene end was trimmed by 5 bases and the J gene end by 6 bases; junction bases not matched to a gene: 4. Germline loops: CDR1 SGHTA, CDR2 FQGNSA. This CDR3 has 13 residues. The CDR3 spells CASSGDRGKTQYF. As DNA, the CDR3 is TGTGCCAGCAGCGGTGACAGGGGGAAGACCCAGTACTTC.

V and J are TRBV19 and TRBJ2-2, with TRBD2 as a possible D gene (5 bases). Germline V gene sequence: CDR1 LNHDA, CDR2 SQIVND (reference sequence). Trimming removed 3 bases from V and 2 bases from J, with 13 bases in between. The CDR3 spans 16 residues. This CDR3 reads CASSITLGINTGELFF. As DNA, the CDR3 is TGTGCCAGTAGTATTACCCTCGGGATTAACACCGGGGAGCTGTTTTTT.

This chain links TRBV7-2 with TRBJ2-1, with D perhaps matching TRBD2 (5 bases). Trimming removed 5 bases at V and 10 bases at J, with 21 bases between. In germline, CDR1 is SGHTA, CDR2 FQGNSA. The CDR3 is made up of 15 amino acids. The CDR3 here is CASSLRETSSLEQFF. The CDR3 DNA is TGTGCCAGCAGCCTTAGGGAGACATCTTCTTTGGAGCAGTTCTTC.

This sequence joins TRBV7-3 and TRBJ2-2; TRBD2 might be the D (6 bases). Germline CDR1 is SGHTA and CDR2 is FQGTGA. Between the trimmed V and J ends, which lost 5 bases and 3 bases, there was a span of 10 bases. There are 14 residues in the CDR3. As DNA, the CDR3 is TGTGCCAGCAGCCTTAGCGGTCACACCGGGGAGCTGTTTTTT. This encodes CASSLSGHTGELFF.

This chain links TRBV7-2 with TRBJ2-3; 12 bases are a match to TRBD2. The germline V gene has CDR1 SGHTA and CDR2 FQGNSA. V lost 1 base, J lost 6 bases, and 2 bases stayed unmatched. The CDR3 extends over 15 amino acids. The CDR3 protein is CASSLGLAGVDTQYF. The DNA for the CDR3 is TGTGCCAGCAGCTTAGGACTAGCGGGAGTGGATACGCAGTATTTT.

The chain employs TRBV2 and TRBJ2-3, with TRBD2 matching 8 bases. The CDR3 length is 15 residues. Trimming removed 9 bases from V and 5 bases from J; junction bases left unmatched: 13. Germline V gene lookup returns CDR1 SNHLY and CDR2 FYNNEI. CDR3 loop: CARGRPGGRKDTQYF. The CDR3 coding sequence is TGTGCCAGAGGGCGTCCGGGGGGGCGGAAAGATACGCAGTATTTT. Filled out from reference TRBV2 and TRBJ2-3, the complete variable domain reads EPEVTQTPSHQVTQMGQEVILRCVPISNHLYFYWYRQILGQKVEFLVSFYNNEISEKSEIFDDQFSVERPDGSNFTLKIRSTKLEDSAMYFCARGRPGGRKDTQYFGPGTRLTVL.

The chain joins TRBV27 to TRBJ1-5, with D possibly TRBD1 on 6 matching bases. Trimming stripped 6 bases from V and 3 bases from J, with 9 bases between. The CDR3 covers 13 residues. Germline CDR1 is MNHEY and CDR2 is SMNVEV (reference sequence). The CDR3 DNA follows: TGTGCCAGCAGGCAGGGGATCAATCAGCCCCAGCATTTT. It encodes CASRQGINQPQHF.

J is TRBJ1-1 and V is TRBV13, with a tentative D call TRBD1 (6 bases). Between the trimmed V and J ends, which lost 5 bases and 7 bases, there was a span of 11 bases. Per germline, CDR1 PRHDT and CDR2 FYEKMQ (reference sequence). The CDR3 runs to 12 residues. CDR3 coding DNA: TGTGCCAGCAGCACCACAGGGAGTGAAGCTTTCTTT. As protein: CASSTTGSEAFF.

The genes are TRBV7-9 and TRBJ1-2; 7 bases are shared with TRBD1. The CDR3 sequence is 13 residues long. V lost 9 bases and J lost 4; bases outside the gene matches: 8. Germline V gene sequence: CDR1 SEHNR, CDR2 FQNEAQ (reference sequence). The CDR3 is CASLPGTAYGYTF. The CDR3 DNA reads TGTGCCAGTCTACCCGGGACAGCCTATGGCTACACCTTC.

In regard to this clone: At one of its ends the junction is not consistent with the germline gene, which may arise from a read error. Here the CDR3 DNA reads TGTGCCAGCAGTCCTTGGACAGCGGTGAACACTGGAGCTTTCTTT. Its translation is CASSPWTAVNTGAFF. The V gene is TRBV27, the J gene TRBJ1-1; weak D call: TRBD1 (6 bases). Germline CDR1 MNHEY, CDR2 SMNVEV (reference sequence). The CDR3 runs to 15 residues.

This clone was picked up a small number of times. The V call is TRBV28, the J call TRBJ1-1; perhaps TRBD1 as D (6 bases). V lost 6 bases to trimming and J lost 8 bases, with 19 bases between them. CDR1 MDHEN and CDR2 SYDVKM come from the germline V gene. The CDR3 loop spans 14 amino acids. The CDR3: CASRSYRVEIEAFF. CDR3 DNA: TGTGCCAGCAGATCATACAGGGTCGAGATAGAAGCTTTCTTT.